Listed below are T cell receptor beta chains from one sample, sequenced in a study of CD8+CD57+ T cells in acquired aplastic anemia. TCRdb reanalysed the reads using MiXCR and keeps one entry per CDR3 protein. The sample records 35,000 to 45,000 distinct CDR3 sequences, approximately 67% being singletons. Sequencing was done on a sample of sorted CD4+, CD8+, or CD8+CD57+ T cells (not recorded which) from PBMCs. The source is a human donor in good health, serving as a control. Both conserved end residues are part of each CDR3. Fields, in order: J gene, D gene, V gene, clone size, CDR3 protein, CDR3 DNA. The D gene is left open where the match is weak. A row's size may be missing; if present it is once, few, many or a size class.

TRBJ2-5 TRBD1 TRBV19 . CASSTPGQQETQYF TGTGCCAGTAGTACGCCGGGACAGCAAGAGACCCAGTACTTC
TRBJ2-5 TRBD2 TRBV2 . CASRNLAGQETQYF TGTGCCAGCCGAAATCTAGCGGGGCAAGAGACCCAGTACTTC
TRBJ2-7 . TRBV25-1 . CASSEYTGSFGEQYF TGTGCCAGCAGTGAATATACAGGGTCGTTTGGCGAGCAGTACTTC
TRBJ1-5 . TRBV24-1 . CATIRREDSNQPQHF TGTGCCACCATCCGGAGGGAGGATAGCAATCAGCCCCAGCATTTT
TRBJ2-3 . TRBV7-3 . CASSSDWSTDTQYF TGTGCCAGCAGCTCAGATTGGAGCACAGATACGCAGTATTTT
TRBJ1-2 . TRBV15 . CATSREDNGNGYTF TGTGCCACCAGCAGAGAGGACAACGGAAATGGCTACACCTTC
TRBJ1-6 . TRBV20-1 few CSARGGRENSPLHF TGCAGTGCTAGAGGGGGCAGGGAGAATTCACCCCTCCACTTT
TRBJ1-2 . TRBV2 . CASETVGSNYGYTF TGTGCCAGCGAGACAGTGGGATCTAACTATGGCTACACCTTC
TRBJ2-7 . TRBV2 few CASSNVGLDSYEQYF TGTGCCAGCAGCAACGTTGGACTCGACTCCTACGAGCAGTACTTC
TRBJ1-5 . TRBV7-6 . CASRTVSNQPQHF TGTGCCAGCCGGACAGTGAGCAATCAGCCCCAGCATTTT